The rows below give T cell receptor beta chains drawn from one sample of a study of blood T cell repertoires in COVID-19. The repertoire was sequenced with immunoSEQ multiplex PCR; TCRdb's copy has only in-frame clones and lacks some. The table includes 190,000 or so clones, approximately 84% detected once. Sequenced: peripheral blood. The receptors originated from a human donor with acute or convalescent COVID-19. The donor label of this sample is uncertain. Each CDR3 is given with its conserved first and last residue. D genes are given only for firm matches. Part of the rows lack a size; the others show once, few, many or a class for expanded clones.

clone_size: NA; v_call: TRBV29-1; d_call: NA; j_call: TRBJ2-3; cdr3_length: 12; cdr3_nt: TGCAGCGCTCAGACTACTGTAGATACGCAGTATTTT; cdr3_aa: CSAQTTVDTQYF
clone_size: NA; v_call: TRBV27; d_call: NA; j_call: TRBJ2-3; cdr3_length: 14; cdr3_nt: TGTGCCAGCAATGACGGGAGAGTGACAGATACGCAGTATTTT; cdr3_aa: CASNDGRVTDTQYF
clone_size: once; v_call: TRBV7-6; d_call: NA; j_call: TRBJ2-3; cdr3_length: 16; cdr3_nt: TGTGCCAGCAGCTTGAAACTAGGGTCCCCCCCAGATACGCAGTATTTT; cdr3_aa: CASSLKLGSPPDTQYF
clone_size: NA; v_call: TRBV6-2/TRBV6-3; d_call: NA; j_call: TRBJ1-5; cdr3_length: 14; cdr3_nt: TGTGCCAGCAGTCCCACCGGGGGGAATCAGCCCCAGCATTTT; cdr3_aa: CASSPTGGNQPQHF
clone_size: NA; v_call: TRBV27; d_call: NA; j_call: TRBJ2-7; cdr3_length: 15; cdr3_nt: TGTGCCAGCACCCCCCATGGTAGCGGCAACTACGAGCAGTACTTC; cdr3_aa: CASTPHGSGNYEQYF
clone_size: once; v_call: TRBV28; d_call: TRBD2; j_call: TRBJ2-1; cdr3_length: 16; cdr3_nt: TGTGCCAGCAGTCCCCTCGGGACTAGCGGGATTAATGAGCAGTTCTTC; cdr3_aa: CASSPLGTSGINEQFF
clone_size: NA; v_call: TRBV15; d_call: NA; j_call: TRBJ2-1; cdr3_length: 15; cdr3_nt: TGTGCCACCAGCAGAGCCTCTAGCATTGACAATGAGCAGTTCTTC; cdr3_aa: CATSRASSIDNEQFF
clone_size: NA; v_call: TRBV7-3; d_call: NA; j_call: TRBJ2-1; cdr3_length: 14; cdr3_nt: TGTGCCAGCAGCCAAGCGGGTTCCTACAATGAGCAGTTCTTC; cdr3_aa: CASSQAGSYNEQFF
clone_size: NA; v_call: TRBV5-1; d_call: NA; j_call: TRBJ1-5; cdr3_length: 15; cdr3_nt: TGCGCCAGCAGCTTGGACAGCGGTTCCAATCAGCCCCAGCATTTT; cdr3_aa: CASSLDSGSNQPQHF
clone_size: NA; v_call: TRBV3-1/TRBV3-2; d_call: TRBD2; j_call: TRBJ2-1; cdr3_length: 19; cdr3_nt: TGTGCCAGCAGCCAAGATTTCCCCTTACTAGCGGGTAACTACAATGAGCAGTTCTTC; cdr3_aa: CASSQDFPLLAGNYNEQFF
clone_size: NA; v_call: TRBV7-2; d_call: NA; j_call: TRBJ2-1; cdr3_length: 13; cdr3_nt: TGTGCCAGCAGCCCGCAGCGGTACAATGAGCAGTTCTTC; cdr3_aa: CASSPQRYNEQFF
clone_size: NA; v_call: TRBV28; d_call: NA; j_call: TRBJ2-7; cdr3_length: 14; cdr3_nt: TGTGCCAGCACCCGCTCAACGAGAACCTACGAGCAGTACTTC; cdr3_aa: CASTRSTRTYEQYF
clone_size: once; v_call: TRBV5-1; d_call: TRBD1; j_call: TRBJ2-5; cdr3_length: 16; cdr3_nt: TGCGCCAGCAGCCCGGAGGCGACAGGGGCCCAAGAGACCCAGTACTTC; cdr3_aa: CASSPEATGAQETQYF
clone_size: NA; v_call: TRBV6-5; d_call: NA; j_call: TRBJ2-5; cdr3_length: 13; cdr3_nt: TGTGCCAGCAGGAGGACTGAGCAAGAGACCCAGTACTTC; cdr3_aa: CASRRTEQETQYF
clone_size: NA; v_call: TRBV7-3; d_call: TRBD2; j_call: TRBJ2-7; cdr3_length: 20; cdr3_nt: TGTGCCAGCAGCTTCTTAGCGTCGATACTAGCGGGAGATATTTCCTACGAGCAGTACTTC; cdr3_aa: CASSFLASILAGDISYEQYF
clone_size: NA; v_call: TRBV27; d_call: TRBD1; j_call: TRBJ1-2; cdr3_length: 13; cdr3_nt: TGTGCCAGCAGTTTCGGGACAGCCTATGGCTACACCTTC; cdr3_aa: CASSFGTAYGYTF
clone_size: NA; v_call: TRBV6-6; d_call: NA; j_call: TRBJ1-5; cdr3_length: 12; cdr3_nt: TGTGCCACCCAAAAAGGGGATCAGCCCCAGCATTTT; cdr3_aa: CATQKGDQPQHF
clone_size: NA; v_call: TRBV6-5; d_call: TRBD2; j_call: TRBJ2-3; cdr3_length: 14; cdr3_nt: TGTGCCAGCAGACTGCGGGGGAGCACAGATACGCAGTATTTT; cdr3_aa: CASRLRGSTDTQYF
clone_size: NA; v_call: TRBV5-4; d_call: NA; j_call: TRBJ1-1; cdr3_length: 13; cdr3_nt: TGTGCCAGCAGCCAAGGACAGCAAGTTGAAGCTTTCTTT; cdr3_aa: CASSQGQQVEAFF
clone_size: NA; v_call: TRBV11-2; d_call: NA; j_call: TRBJ1-5; cdr3_length: 17; cdr3_nt: TGTGCCAGCAGCTTGGGGCAGGGTGGAGCGGGGGGTCAGCCCCAGCATTTT; cdr3_aa: CASSLGQGGAGGQPQHF
clone_size: few; v_call: TRBV6-6; d_call: NA; j_call: TRBJ1-2; cdr3_length: 14; cdr3_nt: TGTGCCAGCAGTTACTCTTCAGGGAACTATGGCTACACCTTC; cdr3_aa: CASSYSSGNYGYTF
clone_size: NA; v_call: TRBV7-3; d_call: NA; j_call: TRBJ1-1; cdr3_length: 15; cdr3_nt: TGTGCCAGCAGCCCGACGGACAGAAAGAACACTGAAGCTTTCTTT; cdr3_aa: CASSPTDRKNTEAFF
clone_size: once; v_call: TRBV2; d_call: NA; j_call: TRBJ1-2; cdr3_length: 12; cdr3_nt: TGTGCCAGCAGAGGCCGTCAGGTCGTCTACACCTTC; cdr3_aa: CASRGRQVVYTF
clone_size: NA; v_call: TRBV7-7; d_call: TRBD1; j_call: TRBJ2-5; cdr3_length: 16; cdr3_nt: TGTGCCAGCAGCTCTACATCCGGGACAGGTCTAGAGACCCAGTACTTC; cdr3_aa: CASSSTSGTGLETQYF
clone_size: NA; v_call: TRBV7-9; d_call: TRBD2; j_call: TRBJ2-3; cdr3_length: 15; cdr3_nt: TGTGCCAGCAGCTTACAGGCGGGAGTCACAGATACGCAGTATTTT; cdr3_aa: CASSLQAGVTDTQYF
clone_size: NA; v_call: TRBV27; d_call: NA; j_call: TRBJ1-3; cdr3_length: 12; cdr3_nt: TGTGCCAGCCAGTCGCCTGGAAACACCATATATTTT; cdr3_aa: CASQSPGNTIYF
clone_size: NA; v_call: TRBV28; d_call: NA; j_call: TRBJ1-5; cdr3_length: 17; cdr3_nt: TGTGCCAGCAGTGGCCGGGGGGGGCTAAAGAGCAATCAGCCCCAGCATTTT; cdr3_aa: CASSGRGGLKSNQPQHF
clone_size: NA; v_call: TRBV5-1; d_call: TRBD1; j_call: TRBJ1-6; cdr3_length: 16; cdr3_nt: TGCGCCAGCAGCCCCGGACAGGGGTTAATTAATTCACCCCTCCACTTT; cdr3_aa: CASSPGQGLINSPLHF
clone_size: NA; v_call: TRBV25-1; d_call: TRBD1; j_call: TRBJ2-1; cdr3_length: 15; cdr3_nt: TGTGCCAGCAGTGAAGACAGGGGGAACTACAATGAGCAGTTCTTC; cdr3_aa: CASSEDRGNYNEQFF
clone_size: NA; v_call: TRBV6-1; d_call: TRBD1; j_call: TRBJ2-4; cdr3_length: 15; cdr3_nt: TGTGCCAGCAGTGAAAACAGGGGGCGAGGGCACATTCAGTACTTC; cdr3_aa: CASSENRGRGHIQYF
clone_size: few; v_call: TRBV7-9; d_call: TRBD1; j_call: TRBJ1-1; cdr3_length: 15; cdr3_nt: TGTGCCAGCAGCGTAGGACAGGGAGGAGAAACTGAAGCTTTCTTT; cdr3_aa: CASSVGQGGETEAFF
clone_size: NA; v_call: TRBV7-2; d_call: NA; j_call: TRBJ2-3; cdr3_length: 14; cdr3_nt: TGTGCCAGCAGCTTAGGGGGAGCCTCAGATACGCAGTATTTT; cdr3_aa: CASSLGGASDTQYF
clone_size: NA; v_call: TRBV9; d_call: TRBD2; j_call: TRBJ2-4; cdr3_length: 16; cdr3_nt: TGTGCCAGCAGCGTAGACCTAGCGGGAGAGGCGGGCATTCAGTACTTC; cdr3_aa: CASSVDLAGEAGIQYF
clone_size: NA; v_call: TRBV12-3/TRBV12-4; d_call: NA; j_call: TRBJ2-3; cdr3_length: 13; cdr3_nt: TGTGCCAGCAGTTTGCTTCTGGCATATACGCAGTATTTT; cdr3_aa: CASSLLLAYTQYF
clone_size: few; v_call: TRBV5-6; d_call: NA; j_call: TRBJ2-5; cdr3_length: 16; cdr3_nt: TGTGCCAGCAGCTTGGGGCGTAGGGGGAGGGAAGAGACCCAGTACTTC; cdr3_aa: CASSLGRRGREETQYF
clone_size: NA; v_call: TRBV25-1; d_call: TRBD1; j_call: TRBJ2-3; cdr3_length: 16; cdr3_nt: TGTGCCAGCAGCCCCGGCTACAGGGGGCAAGCAGATACGCAGTATTTT; cdr3_aa: CASSPGYRGQADTQYF
clone_size: NA; v_call: TRBV7-8; d_call: NA; j_call: TRBJ2-3; cdr3_length: 16; cdr3_nt: TGTGCCAGCAGCTTAGAGTCAGGGCATAGCACAGATACGCAGTATTTT; cdr3_aa: CASSLESGHSTDTQYF
clone_size: NA; v_call: TRBV24-1; d_call: TRBD1; j_call: TRBJ2-5; cdr3_length: 16; cdr3_nt: TGTGCCACCAGTGATTTCTCCGGGACAGCGCAAGAGACCCAGTACTTC; cdr3_aa: CATSDFSGTAQETQYF
clone_size: NA; v_call: TRBV18; d_call: TRBD1; j_call: TRBJ1-1; cdr3_length: 14; cdr3_nt: TGTGCCAGCTCTACCGGGACAGGGGTCACTGAAGCTTTCTTT; cdr3_aa: CASSTGTGVTEAFF
clone_size: NA; v_call: TRBV30; d_call: NA; j_call: TRBJ1-6; cdr3_length: 11; cdr3_nt: TGTGCCTGGAGAGCGGGCGGAACCCTCCACTTT; cdr3_aa: CAWRAGGTLHF
clone_size: NA; v_call: TRBV7-9; d_call: NA; j_call: TRBJ1-3; cdr3_length: 16; cdr3_nt: TGTGCCAGCAGCTTAGATACGGGGGGCTCTGGAAACACCATATATTTT; cdr3_aa: CASSLDTGGSGNTIYF